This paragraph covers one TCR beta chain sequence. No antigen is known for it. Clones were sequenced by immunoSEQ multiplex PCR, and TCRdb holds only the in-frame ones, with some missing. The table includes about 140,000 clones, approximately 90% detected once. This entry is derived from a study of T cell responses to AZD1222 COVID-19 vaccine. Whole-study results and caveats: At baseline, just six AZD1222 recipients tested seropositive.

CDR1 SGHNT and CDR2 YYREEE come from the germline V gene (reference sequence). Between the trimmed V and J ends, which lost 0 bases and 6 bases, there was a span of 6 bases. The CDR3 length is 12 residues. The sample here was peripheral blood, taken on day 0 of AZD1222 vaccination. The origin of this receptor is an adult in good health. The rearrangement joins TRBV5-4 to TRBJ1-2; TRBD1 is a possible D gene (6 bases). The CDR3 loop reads CASSLAGDGYTF. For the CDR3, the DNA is TGTGCCAGCAGCTTGGCAGGGGATGGCTACACCTTC.